The rows below give T cell receptor beta chains drawn from one sample of a study of cytomegalovirus exposure and HLA in healthy donors. The table came from immunoSEQ multiplex PCR; TCRdb's copy has only in-frame clones and leaves some out. The sample holds just over 150,000 clones; roughly 85% are singletons and the top ten take around 0.97%. Sequenced sample: PBMCs. The receptors shown here come from a woman aged 50 to 60 in good health and CMV-seropositive. CDR3s include the opening cysteine and the closing phenylalanine or tryptophan. D genes are given only for firm matches.

CASATQGSGNTIYF | TRBV6-5 | 14 | -
CASSEGLAGGLRTDTQYF | TRBV25-1 | 18 | TRBD2
CASSASQVNTEAFF | TRBV9 | 14 | -
CAWMGGLGTEAFF | TRBV30 | 13 | -
CASSHAQGKGYGYTF | TRBV6-1 | 15 | -
CASSQALQGAGNQPQHF | TRBV4-1 | 17 | -
CASSPPGSISGANVLTF | TRBV18 | 17 | -
CASSLAGGNYGYTF | TRBV5-4 | 14 | -
CASSFGPRGPNEQFF | TRBV7-2 | 15 | TRBD1
CASSEVLTGNYNEQFF | TRBV6-1 | 16 | -
CASSVGTGTGDSPLHF | TRBV9 | 16 | TRBD1
CASSPWTGAEQYF | TRBV4-1 | 13 | TRBD1
CASSFEGARGEGYTF | TRBV7-9 | 15 | TRBD1
CASSQGRRGSTEAFF | TRBV14 | 15 | -
CASSLEGGIIYNEQFF | TRBV7-9 | 16 | -